This T cell receptor beta chain was captured in a study of T cell responses to AZD1222 COVID-19 vaccine. Study outcomes and limitations: Clonal diversity may have been underestimated, and the donors were mostly white British, with more females than males. Spike-specific TCR breadth rose after two AZD1222 doses, and depth rose as well. All repertoire sampling was performed exclusively after the peak T cell response.

On this clone itself: The target antigen is unknown.

The germline CDR1 and CDR2 sequences are LNHDA and SQIVND (reference sequence). This CDR3 has 14 residues. Unmatched junction bases numbered 9, after V lost 5 bases and J lost 9 bases. The repertoire was sequenced with immunoSEQ multiplex PCR; TCRdb's copy has only in-frame clones and lacks some. The sample includes over 120,000 clones, roughly 92% of them seen just once. Sequencing used peripheral blood, obtained 28 days after the second AZD1222 dose. The source is an adult who received the AZD1222 COVID-19 vaccine. This rearrangement joins TRBV19 to TRBJ2-1, with TRBD1 matching 8 bases. Here the CDR3 DNA reads TGTGCCAGTAGTCCTCAGACAGGGGTTGGTGAGCAGTTCTTC. Protein: CASSPQTGVGEQFF.